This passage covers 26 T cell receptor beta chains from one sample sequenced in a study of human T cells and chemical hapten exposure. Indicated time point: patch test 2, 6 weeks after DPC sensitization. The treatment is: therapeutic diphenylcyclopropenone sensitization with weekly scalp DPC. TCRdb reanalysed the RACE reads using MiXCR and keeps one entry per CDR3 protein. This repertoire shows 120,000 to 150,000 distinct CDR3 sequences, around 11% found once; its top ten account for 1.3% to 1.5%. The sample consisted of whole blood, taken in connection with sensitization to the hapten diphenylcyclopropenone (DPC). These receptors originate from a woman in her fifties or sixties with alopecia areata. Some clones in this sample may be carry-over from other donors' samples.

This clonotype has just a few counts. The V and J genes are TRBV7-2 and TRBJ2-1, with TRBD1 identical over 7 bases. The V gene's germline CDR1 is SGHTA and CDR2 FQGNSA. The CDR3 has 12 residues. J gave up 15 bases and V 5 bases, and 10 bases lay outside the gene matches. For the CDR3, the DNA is TGTGCCAGCAGCGTACGGACAGGAAGGGCGTTCTTC. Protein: CASSVRTGRAFF.

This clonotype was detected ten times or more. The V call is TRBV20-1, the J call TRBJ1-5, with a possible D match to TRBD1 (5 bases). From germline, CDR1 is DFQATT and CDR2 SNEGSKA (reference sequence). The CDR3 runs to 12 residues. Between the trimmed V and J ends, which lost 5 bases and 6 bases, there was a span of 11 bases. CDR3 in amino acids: CSALGDGQPQHF. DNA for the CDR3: TGCAGTGCTCTAGGGGATGGTCAGCCCCAGCATTTT.

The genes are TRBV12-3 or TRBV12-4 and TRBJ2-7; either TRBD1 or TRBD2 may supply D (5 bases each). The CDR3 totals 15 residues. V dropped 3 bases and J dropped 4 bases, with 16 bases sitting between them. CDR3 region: CASSFVGTPRYEQYF. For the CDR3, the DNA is TGTGCCAGCAGTTTCGTGGGGACCCCCCGTTACGAGCAGTACTTC.

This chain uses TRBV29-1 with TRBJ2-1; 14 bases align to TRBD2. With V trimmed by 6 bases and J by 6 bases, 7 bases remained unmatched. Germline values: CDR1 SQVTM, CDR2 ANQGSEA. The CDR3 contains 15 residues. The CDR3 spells CSVAGTSGRSNEQFF. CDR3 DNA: TGCAGCGTCGCCGGGACTAGCGGGAGATCCAATGAGCAGTTCTTC.

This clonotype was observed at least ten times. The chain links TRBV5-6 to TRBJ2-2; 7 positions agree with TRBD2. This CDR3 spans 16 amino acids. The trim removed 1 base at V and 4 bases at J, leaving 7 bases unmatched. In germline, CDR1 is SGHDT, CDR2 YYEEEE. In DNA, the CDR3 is TGTGCCAGCAGCTTGAAGGGCTCGGGGGGCACCGGGGAGCTGTTTTTT. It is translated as CASSLKGSGGTGELFF.

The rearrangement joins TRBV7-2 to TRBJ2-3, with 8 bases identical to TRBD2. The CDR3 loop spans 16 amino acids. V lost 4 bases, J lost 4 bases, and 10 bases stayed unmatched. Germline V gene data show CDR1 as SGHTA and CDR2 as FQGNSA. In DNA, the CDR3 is TGTGCCAGCAGCTCGCCGGGACTAGGGGCCCCAGATACGCAGTATTTT. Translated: CASSSPGLGAPDTQYF.

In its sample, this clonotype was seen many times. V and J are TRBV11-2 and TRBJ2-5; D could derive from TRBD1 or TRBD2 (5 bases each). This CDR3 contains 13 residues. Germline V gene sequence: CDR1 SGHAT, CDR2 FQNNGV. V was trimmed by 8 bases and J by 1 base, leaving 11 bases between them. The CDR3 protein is CASVGVRQETQYF. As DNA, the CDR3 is TGTGCCAGCGTGGGGGTTCGCCAAGAGACCCAGTACTTC.

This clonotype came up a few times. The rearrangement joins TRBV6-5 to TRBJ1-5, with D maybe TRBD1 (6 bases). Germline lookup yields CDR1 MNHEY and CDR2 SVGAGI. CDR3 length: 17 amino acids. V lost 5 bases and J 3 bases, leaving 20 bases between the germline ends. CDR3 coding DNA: TGTGCCAGCAGTAACAAGGGGGGCGCGGTGGTCAATCAGCCCCAGCATTTT. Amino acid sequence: CASSNKGGAVVNQPQHF.

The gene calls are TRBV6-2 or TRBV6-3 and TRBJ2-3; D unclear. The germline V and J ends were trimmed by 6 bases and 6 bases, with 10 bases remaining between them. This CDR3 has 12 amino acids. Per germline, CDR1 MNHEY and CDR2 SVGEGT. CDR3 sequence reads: CASSRDGDTQYF. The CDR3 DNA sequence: TGTGCCAGCAGCCGCGACGGGGATACGCAGTATTTT.

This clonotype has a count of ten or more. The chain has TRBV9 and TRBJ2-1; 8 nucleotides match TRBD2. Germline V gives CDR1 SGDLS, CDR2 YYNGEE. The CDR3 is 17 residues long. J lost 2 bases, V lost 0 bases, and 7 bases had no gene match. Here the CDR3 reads CASSVGLAGRPYNEQFF. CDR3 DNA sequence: TGTGCCAGCAGCGTAGGGCTAGCGGGCCGACCCTACAATGAGCAGTTCTTC. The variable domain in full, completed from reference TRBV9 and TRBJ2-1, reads DSGVTQTPKHLITATGQRVTLRCSPRSGDLSVYWYQQSLDQGLQFLIQYYNGEERAKGNILERFSAQQFPDLHSELNLSSLELGDSALYFCASSVGLAGRPYNEQFFGPGTRLTVL.

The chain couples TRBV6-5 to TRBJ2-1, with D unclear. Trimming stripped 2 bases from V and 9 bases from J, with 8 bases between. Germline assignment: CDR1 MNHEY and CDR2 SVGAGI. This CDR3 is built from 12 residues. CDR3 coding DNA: TGTGCCAGCAGTTACACAACGGGTGAGCAGTTCTTC. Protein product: CASSYTTGEQFF.

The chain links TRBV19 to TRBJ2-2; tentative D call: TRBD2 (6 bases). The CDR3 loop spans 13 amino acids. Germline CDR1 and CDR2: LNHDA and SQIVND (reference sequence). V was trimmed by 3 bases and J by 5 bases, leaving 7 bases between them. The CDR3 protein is CASSMAGTGELFF. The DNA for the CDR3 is TGTGCCAGTAGTATGGCGGGGACCGGGGAGCTGTTTTTT.

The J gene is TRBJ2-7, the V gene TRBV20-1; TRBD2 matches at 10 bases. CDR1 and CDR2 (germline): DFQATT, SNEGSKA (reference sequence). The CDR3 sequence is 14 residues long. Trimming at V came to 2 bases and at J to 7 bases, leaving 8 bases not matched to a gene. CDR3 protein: CSARSTSGKGEQYF. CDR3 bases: TGCAGTGCTAGAAGTACTAGCGGGAAAGGAGAGCAGTACTTC.

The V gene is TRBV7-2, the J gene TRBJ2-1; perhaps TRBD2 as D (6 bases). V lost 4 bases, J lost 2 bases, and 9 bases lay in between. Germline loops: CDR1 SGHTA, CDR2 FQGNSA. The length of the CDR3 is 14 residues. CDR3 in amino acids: CASSSGGAYNEQFF. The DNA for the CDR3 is TGTGCCAGCAGCTCCGGAGGGGCCTACAATGAGCAGTTCTTC.

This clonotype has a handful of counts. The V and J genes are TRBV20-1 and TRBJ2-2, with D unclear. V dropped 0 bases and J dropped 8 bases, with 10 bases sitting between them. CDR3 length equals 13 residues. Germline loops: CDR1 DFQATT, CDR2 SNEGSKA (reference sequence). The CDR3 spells CSARDLLPGELFF. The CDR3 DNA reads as TGCAGTGCTAGAGATCTACTACCGGGGGAGCTGTTTTTT.

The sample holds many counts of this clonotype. CDR3 sequence: CSVGSGPYQETQYF. CDR3 nucleotide sequence: TGCAGCGTTGGGTCAGGGCCGTACCAAGAGACCCAGTACTTC. This chain connects TRBV29-1 to TRBJ2-5; D may be TRBD1 (5 bases). Germline assignment: CDR1 SQVTM and CDR2 ANQGSEA. The CDR3 covers 14 residues. Trimming pared 4 bases from V and 0 bases from J, leaving 12 bases between.

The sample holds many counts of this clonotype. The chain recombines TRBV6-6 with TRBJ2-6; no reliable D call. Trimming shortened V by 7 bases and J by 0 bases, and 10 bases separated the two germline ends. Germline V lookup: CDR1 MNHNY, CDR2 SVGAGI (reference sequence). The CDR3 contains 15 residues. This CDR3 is CASTLDLSGANVLTF. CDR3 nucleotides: TGTGCCAGCACCCTAGACCTCTCTGGGGCCAACGTCCTGACTTTC.

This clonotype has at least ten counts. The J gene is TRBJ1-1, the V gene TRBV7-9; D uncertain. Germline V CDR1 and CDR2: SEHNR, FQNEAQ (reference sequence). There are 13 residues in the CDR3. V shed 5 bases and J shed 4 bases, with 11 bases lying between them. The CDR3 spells CASSELPATEAFF. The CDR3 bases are TGTGCCAGCAGCGAATTACCGGCCACTGAAGCTTTCTTT.

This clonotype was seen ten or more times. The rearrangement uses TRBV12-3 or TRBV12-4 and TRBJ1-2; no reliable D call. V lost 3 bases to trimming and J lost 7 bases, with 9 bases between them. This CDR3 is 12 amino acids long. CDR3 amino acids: CASSFGAGGYTF. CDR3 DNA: TGTGCCAGCAGTTTTGGAGCGGGTGGCTACACCTTC.

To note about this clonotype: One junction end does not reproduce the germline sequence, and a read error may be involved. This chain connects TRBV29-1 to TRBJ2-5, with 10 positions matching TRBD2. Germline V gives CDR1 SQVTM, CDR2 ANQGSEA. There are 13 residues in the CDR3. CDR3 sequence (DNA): TGCAGCGTTGAAGGGCTAGCGGGAGAGGCCCAGTACTTC. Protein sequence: CSVEGLAGEAQYF.

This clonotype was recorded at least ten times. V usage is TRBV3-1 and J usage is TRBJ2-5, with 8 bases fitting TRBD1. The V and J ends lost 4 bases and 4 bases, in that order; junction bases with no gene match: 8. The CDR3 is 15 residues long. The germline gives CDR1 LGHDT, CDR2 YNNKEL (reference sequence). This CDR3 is CASSPGQGARETQYF. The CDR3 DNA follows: TGTGCCAGCAGCCCTGGACAGGGAGCAAGAGAGACCCAGTACTTC.

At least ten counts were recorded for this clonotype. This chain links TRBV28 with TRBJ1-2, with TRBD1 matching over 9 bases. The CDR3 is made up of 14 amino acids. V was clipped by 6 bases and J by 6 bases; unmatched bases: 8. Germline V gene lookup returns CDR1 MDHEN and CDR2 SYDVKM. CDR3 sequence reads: CASSSGDRVHGYTF. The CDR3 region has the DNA TGTGCCAGCAGCTCCGGGGACAGGGTCCATGGCTACACCTTC.

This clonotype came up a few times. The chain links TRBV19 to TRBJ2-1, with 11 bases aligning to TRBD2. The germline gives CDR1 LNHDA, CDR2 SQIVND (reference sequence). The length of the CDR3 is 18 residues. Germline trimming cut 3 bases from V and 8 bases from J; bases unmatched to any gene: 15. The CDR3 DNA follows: TGTGCCAGTAGTATGCGGGGTATTAGCGGGAGGGCAGGGCATGAGCAGTTCTTC. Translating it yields CASSMRGISGRAGHEQFF.

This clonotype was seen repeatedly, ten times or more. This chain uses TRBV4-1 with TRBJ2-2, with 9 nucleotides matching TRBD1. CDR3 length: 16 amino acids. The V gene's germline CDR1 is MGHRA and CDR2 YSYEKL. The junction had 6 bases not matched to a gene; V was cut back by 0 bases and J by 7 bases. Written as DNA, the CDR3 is TGCGCCAGCAGCCAAGAGTGGGGACAGGGTTTCGGGGAGCTGTTTTTT. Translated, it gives CASSQEWGQGFGELFF.

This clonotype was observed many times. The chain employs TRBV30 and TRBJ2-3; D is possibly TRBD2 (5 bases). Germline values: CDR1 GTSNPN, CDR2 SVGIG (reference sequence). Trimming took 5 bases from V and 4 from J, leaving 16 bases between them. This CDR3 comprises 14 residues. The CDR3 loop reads CAWGVAGPPDTQYF. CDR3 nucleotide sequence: TGTGCCTGGGGGGTGGCGGGCCCACCAGATACGCAGTATTTT. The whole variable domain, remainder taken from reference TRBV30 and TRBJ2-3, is SQTIHQWPATLVQPVGSPLSLECTVEGTSNPNLYWYRQAAGRGLQLLFYSVGIGQISSEVPQNLSASRPQDRQFILSSKKLLLSDSGFYLCAWGVAGPPDTQYFGPGTRLTVL.

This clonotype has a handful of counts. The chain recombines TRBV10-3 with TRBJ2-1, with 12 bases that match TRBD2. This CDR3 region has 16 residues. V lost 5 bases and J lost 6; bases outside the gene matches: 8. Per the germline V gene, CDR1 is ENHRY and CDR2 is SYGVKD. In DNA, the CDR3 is TGTGCCATCAGTCTCGGACTAGCGGGACCTTTCAATGAGCAGTTCTTC. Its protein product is CAISLGLAGPFNEQFF.